The clone carrying this TCR beta chain appeared a single time. This CDR3 is built from 13 residues. V lost 3 bases, J lost 8 bases, and 4 bases stayed unmatched. Germline-derived CDR1 and CDR2 are LNHDA and SQIVND (reference sequence). RNA transcripts served as the template for amplifying TCR beta CDR3 regions. HTBI primers were the set used in a first-round RT-PCR of the TCR CDR3. TCRdb re-derived calls from the multiplex PCR reads in MiXCR, one entry per CDR3 protein. The repertoire includes fewer than 700,000 distinct CDR3 sequences, around 15% of them detected once, and approximately 3.8% sits in the top ten. PBMCs were derived from roughly 10 ml fresh peripheral blood. The data stem from a study of T cells in Graves' hyperthyroidism and ophthalmopathy. Study as a whole: The initial diagnosis was the point when peripheral blood was collected, ahead of any treatment.

The source is a woman aged 25 to 39 with Graves' hyperthyroidism. This chain joins TRBV19 and TRBJ2-1; 7 nucleotides align to TRBD1. Material for sequencing was blood. The CDR3 loop is CASSIDRVYEQFF. The CDR3 bases are TGTGCCAGTAGTATTGACAGGGTATATGAGCAGTTCTTC.